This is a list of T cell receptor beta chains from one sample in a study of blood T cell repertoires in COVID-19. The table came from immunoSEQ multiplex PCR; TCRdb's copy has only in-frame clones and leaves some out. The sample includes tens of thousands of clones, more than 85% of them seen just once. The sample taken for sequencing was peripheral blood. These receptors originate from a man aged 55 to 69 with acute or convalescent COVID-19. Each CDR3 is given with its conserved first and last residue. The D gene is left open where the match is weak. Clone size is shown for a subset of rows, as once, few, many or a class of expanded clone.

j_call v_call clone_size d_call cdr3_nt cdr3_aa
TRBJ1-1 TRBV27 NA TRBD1 TGTGCCAGCAGCTTATACGGGACAGGGCTGACCACTGAAGCTTTCTTT CASSLYGTGLTTEAFF
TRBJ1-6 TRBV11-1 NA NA TGTGCCAGCAGCTTAGAGCCAGCGAGTTCACCCCTCCACTTT CASSLEPASSPLHF
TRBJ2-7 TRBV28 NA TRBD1 TGTGCCAGCGCAGTGGGTGGGACAGGGGTCGAGCAGTACTTC CASAVGGTGVEQYF
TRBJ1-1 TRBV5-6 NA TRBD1 TGTGCCAGCAGCGTACTGGGACAGGGGGAGATGAACACTGAAGCTTTCTTT CASSVLGQGEMNTEAFF
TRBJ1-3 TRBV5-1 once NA TGCGCCAGCAGCTTGGTGCCGGTCTCTGGAAACACCATATATTTT CASSLVPVSGNTIYF
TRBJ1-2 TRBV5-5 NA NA TGTGCCAGCAGCTTGGAGGCGGCGAACTATGGCTACACCTTC CASSLEAANYGYTF
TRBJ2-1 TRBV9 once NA TGTGCCAGCAGTGCCAGTCGGCGCCTGGAGGGTGAGCAGTTCTTC CASSASRRLEGEQFF
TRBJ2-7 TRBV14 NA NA TGTGCCAGCAGCCAAGAAAGGGGGAATAGCTACGAGCAGTACTTC CASSQERGNSYEQYF
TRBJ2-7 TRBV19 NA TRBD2 TGTGCCAGTAGTATGGGACTAGTTTACGAGCAGTACTTC CASSMGLVYEQYF
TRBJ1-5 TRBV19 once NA TGTGCCAGTAGTATGGGTAGGGGTCAGCCCCAGCATTTT CASSMGRGQPQHF
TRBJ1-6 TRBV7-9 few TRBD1 TGTGCCAGCAGCTTACTCTTGGGACAGGGGGCGCGTTCACCCCTCCACTTT CASSLLLGQGARSPLHF
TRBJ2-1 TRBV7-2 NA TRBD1 TGTGCCAGCAGCTTATGGTCAGGGGGCGGCAATGAGCAGTTCTTC CASSLWSGGGNEQFF
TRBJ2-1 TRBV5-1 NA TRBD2 TGCGCCAGCAGCTTAGCGGGGAACAATGAGCAGTTCTTC CASSLAGNNEQFF
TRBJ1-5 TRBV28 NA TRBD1 TGTGCCAGCAGTCCTCATACAGGGGTCCAGCCCCAGCATTTT CASSPHTGVQPQHF
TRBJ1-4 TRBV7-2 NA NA TGTGCCAGCAGCTTATTTTCGAATGAAAAACTGTTTTTT CASSLFSNEKLFF
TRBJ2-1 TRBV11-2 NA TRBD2 TGTGCCAGCAGCTTATGGACTAGCGACAATGAGCAGTTCTTC CASSLWTSDNEQFF
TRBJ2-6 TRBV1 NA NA TGCACCAGCAGGGAGTATGGTTTAAGTCGGGCCAACGTCCTGACTTTC CTSREYGLSRANVLTF